This TCR beta chain was found in a study of metastatic and nonmetastatic thyroid tumors. Comments on this clone: Its antigen is still unknown.

Study-wide findings and caveats: Relative to benign nodules, malignant thyroid tumors were reportedly characterized by significantly elevated TCR beta diversity in blood and tumor.

All patients reached thyroid surgery having received no treatment beforehand. Deletions cut 2 bases from V and 7 bases from J, with 11 bases between. This CDR3 has 13 amino acids. In germline, CDR1 is SGHTA, CDR2 FQGNSA. Authors' data handling: Differences in CDR3 between clinicopathological groups were drawn on to build a classifier intended to discriminate distant-metastatic papillary thyroid cancer patients. With MiXCR, TCRdb called clones anew from the PCR reads. These V and J calls are TCRdb output, not the study's own analysis. The data show tens of thousands of clones, with approximately 11% seen just once and approximately 10% held by the top ten.

The source is a female donor with papillary thyroid cancer or a benign thyroid nodule (not recorded which). Some clones in this sample may be carry-over from other donors' samples. Sequences were obtained from blood. This chain uses TRBV7-2 with TRBJ1-2, with a weak D call TRBD1 (5 bases). The CDR3 spells CASSLSVGTGYTF. For the CDR3, the DNA is TGTGCCAGCAGCTTATCCGTCGGGACTGGCTACACCTTC.